This T cell receptor beta chain stems from a study of T cells in women clearing cervical HPV infection. Study-wide context: HLA type stays a possible confounder, typing being limited. Study-wide findings and caveats: Controls had more TRBV6-7 (0.16%) than cases (about 0.11%).

Here immunoSEQ multiplex PCR was the method, and the copy in TCRdb shows in-frame clones only, minus some. The repertoire table contains about 27,000 clones. On this clone: Its cognate antigen is unknown. The read stops 3 residues short of the end of the CDR3; the missing end is completed from the germline J gene.

This CDR3 region has 17 residues. The V segment lost 1 base and the J segment 1 base; nucleotides outside the gene matches: 6. Germline CDR1 LNHDA, CDR2 SQIVND (reference sequence). Sequences were obtained from blood buffy coat. The clonotype originates from a woman aged 18 to 75 with a cervical HPV16 infection that either progressed to CIN3+ or cleared (not recorded which). The rearrangement joins TRBV19 to TRBJ2-7, with 11 bases identical to TRBD2. CDR3 region: CASSIALGLAGSYEQYF. CDR3 DNA (partial): TGTGCCAGTAGTATAGCCCTCGGACTAGCGGGTTCCTACGAG.